This T cell receptor (beta chain) is from a study of T cell repertoires in cytomegalovirus infection. CDR1 SNHLY and CDR2 FYNNEI come from the germline V gene. The CDR3 sequence is 15 residues long. V lost 5 bases and J lost 6, with 19 bases in between. In this sample, this clonotype turned up once. What it binds is unknown. TCRdb re-derived calls from the reads in MiXCR, one entry per CDR3 protein. The table has approximately 730,000 distinct CDR3 sequences, approximately 33% seen once; the top ten hold roughly 20%. This chain joins TRBV2 and TRBJ1-1; the D is unclear. The material sequenced was cultured PBMCs, taken from culture after CMV antigen stimulation. This TCR derives from a human donor in good health (CMV status not recorded). Some clones in this sample may be carry-over from other donors' samples. CDR3 residues: CASSPRTATVSEAFF. The CDR3 coding sequence is TGTGCCAGCAGTCCAAGGACGGCTACAGTCTCTGAAGCTTTCTTT.